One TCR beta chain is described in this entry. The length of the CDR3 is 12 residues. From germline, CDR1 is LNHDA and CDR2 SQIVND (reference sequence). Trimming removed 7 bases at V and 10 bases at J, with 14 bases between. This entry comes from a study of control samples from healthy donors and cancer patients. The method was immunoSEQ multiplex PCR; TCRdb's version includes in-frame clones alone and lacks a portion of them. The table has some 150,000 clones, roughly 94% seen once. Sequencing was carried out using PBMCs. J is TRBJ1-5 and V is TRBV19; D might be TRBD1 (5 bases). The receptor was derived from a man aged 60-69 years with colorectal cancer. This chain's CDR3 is CASTQQGKPQHF. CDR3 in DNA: TGTGCCAGTACCCAGCAGGGAAAACCCCAGCATTTT.